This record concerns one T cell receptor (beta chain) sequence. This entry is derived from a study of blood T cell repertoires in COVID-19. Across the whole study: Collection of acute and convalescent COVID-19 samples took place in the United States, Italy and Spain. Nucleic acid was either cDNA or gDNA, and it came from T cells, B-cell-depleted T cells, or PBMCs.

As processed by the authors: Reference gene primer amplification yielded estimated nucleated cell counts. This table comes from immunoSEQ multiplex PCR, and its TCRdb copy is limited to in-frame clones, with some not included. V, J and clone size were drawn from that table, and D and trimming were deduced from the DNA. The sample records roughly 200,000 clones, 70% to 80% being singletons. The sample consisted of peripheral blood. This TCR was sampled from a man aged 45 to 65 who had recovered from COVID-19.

This chain's CDR3 is CATSRDRSTVFQPQHF. The CDR3 nucleotides read TGTGCCACCAGCAGGGACAGGTCGACCGTATTTCAGCCCCAGCATTTT. This chain links TRBV15 with TRBJ1-5; TRBD1 matches at 7 bases. Germline lookup yields CDR1 LNHNV and CDR2 YYDKDF (reference sequence). CDR3 length: 16 residues. J lost 6 bases, V lost 3 bases, and 11 bases had no gene match.